This T cell receptor (beta chain) was found in a study of OX40 agonist ivuxolimab in advanced cancers. Study outcomes and limitations: Normalized T-cell clonal expansion was also low in a subset of nonresponders.

Data came from immunoSEQ multiplex PCR; TCRdb stores just in-frame clones and leaves some out. Altogether fewer than 25,000 clones are present, approximately 86% being singletons, with the ten largest covering about 23%. A remark on this clone: Its specificity is not known.

Sequenced material: CD4+ or CD8+ T cells sorted from blood, taken in a trial of the OX40 agonist ivuxolimab. The receptor was isolated from an adult with an advanced solid tumor such as melanoma, head and neck, liver or kidney cancer.

The CDR3 loop is CAWGRGIRYEQYF. The CDR3 nucleotides are TGTGCCTGGGGGAGGGGCATTCGCTACGAGCAGTACTTC. The chain uses TRBV30 and TRBJ2-7; TRBD2 agrees at 7 bases. The germline V gene has CDR1 GTSNPN and CDR2 SVGIG (reference sequence). This CDR3 has 13 amino acids. J lost 3 bases, V lost 5 bases, and 7 bases had no gene match.